The 9 T cell receptor beta chains given below trace back to one sample, sequenced in a study of beta chain features in type 1 diabetes. Broader study findings: All four CD4+ subsets from Type 1 diabetes patients carried moderately but significantly shorter TCRB CDR3s.

Their target antigens are unknown. Reverse transcribing all isolated RNA meant expressed TCRB transcripts were sequenced. TCRdb keeps only in-frame clones here, not all; method: immunoSEQ multiplex PCR. The sample lists 550,000 to 850,000 clones, 10% to 15% occurring once. Sequences were obtained from naive CD4+ T cells from blood. These receptors originate from a man between 18 and 35 years old with type 1 diabetes.

The chain is built from TRBV4-1 and TRBJ1-1; D is uncertain. V was trimmed by 3 bases and J by 1 base, leaving 15 bases between them. The CDR3 sequence is 16 residues long. From germline, CDR1 is MGHRA and CDR2 YSYEKL. In nucleotides, the CDR3 is TGCGCCAGCAGCCATAACCATCTGGGCGAGAACACTGAAGCTTTCTTT. Translation: CASSHNHLGENTEAFF.

This clone has more than one count but fewer than ten. This chain uses TRBV5-1 with TRBJ1-1; D not certain. This CDR3 is 14 amino acids long. The germline gives CDR1 SGHRS, CDR2 YFSETQ. V dropped 5 bases and J dropped 0 bases, with 11 bases sitting between them. The CDR3 spells CASSRVTMNTEAFF. Written as DNA, the CDR3 is TGCGCCAGCAGTAGGGTGACAATGAACACTGAAGCTTTCTTT.

V and J are TRBV7-9 and TRBJ2-6; D perhaps matches TRBD2 (5 bases). Germline assignment: CDR1 SEHNR and CDR2 FQNEAQ (reference sequence). CDR3 length: 15 residues. Between the trimmed V and J ends, which lost 5 bases and 4 bases, there was a span of 12 bases. In nucleotides, the CDR3 is TGTGCCAGCAGCCCGGACTTCGTGGGGGCCAACGTCCTGACTTTC. Translating it yields CASSPDFVGANVLTF.

The J gene is TRBJ2-7, the V gene TRBV4-1; D is perhaps TRBD1 (5 bases). Germline CDR1 reads MGHRA; CDR2 reads YSYEKL. CDR3 length: 16 residues. Between the trimmed V and J ends, which lost 2 bases and 6 bases, there was a span of 20 bases. The CDR3 DNA sequence: TGCGCCAGCAGCCAACCCCCAGGGCGGCGTAGCTTCGAGCAGTACTTC. It codes for CASSQPPGRRSFEQYF.

This clone was recorded a few times. The genes are TRBV6-6 and TRBJ1-5, with no clear D. Trimming shortened V by 2 bases and J by 4 bases, and 3 bases separated the two germline ends. The CDR3 runs 12 residues. Per germline, CDR1 MNHNY and CDR2 SVGAGI (reference sequence). CDR3 sequence: CASSYRNQPQHF. CDR3 bases: TGTGCCAGCAGTTACAGGAATCAGCCCCAGCATTTT.

The rearrangement uses TRBV29-1 and TRBJ2-3; possibly TRBD2 for D (6 bases). This CDR3 region has 14 residues. Between the trimmed V and J ends, which lost 7 bases and 1 base, there was a span of 15 bases. CDR1 is SQVTM and CDR2 is ANQGSEA in the germline V gene. CDR3 in amino acids: CSADGGWGTDTQYF. The CDR3 DNA sequence: TGCAGCGCCGATGGAGGGTGGGGCACAGATACGCAGTATTTT.

This clone has just a few counts. In the same sample, other DNA sequences code for this CDR3. This rearrangement joins TRBV5-1 to TRBJ2-7; no clear D. V was clipped by 0 bases and J by 3 bases, with 4 bases between them. Germline-derived CDR1 and CDR2 are SGHRS and YFSETQ. This CDR3 is built from 12 residues. The CDR3 spells CASSLDNYEQYF. For the CDR3, the DNA is TGCGCCAGCAGCTTGGACAACTACGAGCAGTACTTC.

In this sample, this clone turned up a few times. This chain joins TRBV15 and TRBJ2-3; TRBD2 agrees at 10 bases. The germline V gene has CDR1 LNHNV and CDR2 YYDKDF (reference sequence). The CDR3 has 16 residues. J gave up 1 base and V 1 base, and 2 bases lay outside the gene matches. CDR3 amino acids: CATSRALAGGTDTQYF. In nucleotides, the CDR3 is TGTGCCACCAGCAGAGCCCTAGCGGGGGGCACAGATACGCAGTATTTT. Drawing the rest from reference TRBV15 and TRBJ2-3, the complete variable domain is DAMVIQNPRYQVTQFGKPVTLSCSQTLNHNVMYWYQQKSSQAPKLLFHYYDKDFNNEADTPDNFQSRRPNTSFCFLDIRSPGLGDTAMYLCATSRALAGGTDTQYFGPGTRLTVL.

This clone was picked up a small number of times. The chain recombines TRBV5-1 with TRBJ2-7, with 7 nucleotides matching TRBD1. The germline gives CDR1 SGHRS, CDR2 YFSETQ. CDR3 size: 15 residues. The junction had 10 bases not matched to a gene; V was cut back by 4 bases and J by 3 bases. CDR3 sequence (DNA): TGCGCCAGCAGCGACGACAGGGTGAAGGGCTACGAGCAGTACTTC. Translation gives CASSDDRVKGYEQYF.